The sequence of this T cell receptor beta chain was determined in a study of T cell repertoires in cytomegalovirus infection. Study at large: Public TCR beta signatures marked donors with CMV infection and the matching HLA. General observations from the study: Cumulative frequency of public TCR beta families picked out carriers of CMV plus the relevant HLA.

TCRdb ran MiXCR on the reads and lists one entry per CDR3 protein. The table shows fewer than 700,000 distinct CDR3 sequences, with approximately 24% occurring only once. Germline CDR1 and CDR2: SEHNR and FQNEAQ (reference sequence). V was cut by 4 bases and J by 4 bases, with 16 bases left in between. The CDR3 is 15 residues long. This clonotype appeared many times. Its antigen is undetermined. This TCR was sampled from a human donor in good health (CMV status not recorded). Some clones in this sample may be carry-over from other donors' samples. Input material: CD8+ T cells from PBMCs. The genes are TRBV7-9 and TRBJ1-1; possibly TRBD1 for D (6 bases). The CDR3 nucleotides are TGTGCCAGCAGCTCCCCCCAGGGGACTGGCACTGAAGCTTTCTTT. Protein product: CASSSPQGTGTEAFF.